These 8 T cell receptor beta chains share one sample of origin, sequenced in a study of regulatory T cells in long-lasting Graves disease. Described time point: newly diagnosed GD, antithyroid drugs for less than 3 months. After RNA was extracted from PBMCs, the TCR library was made from it. Investigators prepared the TCR beta libraries by applying iRepertoire HTBI primers and Arm-PCR of CDR3 regions. TCRdb re-derived calls from the multiplex PCR reads in MiXCR, one entry per CDR3 protein. Found here are roughly 440,000 distinct CDR3 sequences, 16% of them singletons; the top ten hold under 30%. These same data were also listed under a study on T cells in Graves' hyperthyroidism and ophthalmopathy.

Sequenced here: peripheral blood mononuclear cells (PBMCs), sampled at new diagnosis, from a patient treated with antithyroid drugs. The receptors were gathered from a woman aged 18-29 years with Graves disease.

This clonotype has ten or more counts. This chain connects TRBV20-1 to TRBJ2-2; unclear D gene. Between the trimmed V and J ends, which lost 0 bases and 0 bases, there was a span of 2 bases. Germline V CDR1 and CDR2: DFQATT, SNEGSKA (reference sequence). The CDR3 runs 13 residues. The CDR3 DNA sequence: TGCAGTGCTAGAGATCCGAACACCGGGGAGCTGTTTTTT. Residues: CSARDPNTGELFF.

Worth noting for this clonotype: This may be a read error, as it is one base from a much larger clone. The V call is TRBV7-2, the J call TRBJ1-2; the match to TRBD1 covers 9 bases. The CDR3 sequence is 13 residues long. Looked up from germline, CDR1 is SGHTA and CDR2 is FQGNSA. J gave up 7 bases and V 8 bases, and 8 bases lay outside the gene matches. CDR3 bases: TGTGCCAGCGGCCCCGACAGGGGGATTGGCTACACCTTC. It codes for CASGPDRGIGYTF.

For this clonotype: A much larger clone lies a single base off, so this may be a read error. V is TRBV29-1 and J is TRBJ2-5, with D possibly called TRBD1 or TRBD2 (5 bases each). This CDR3 is built from 13 residues. V was pared by 7 bases and J by 5 bases, with 17 bases between. The germline gives CDR1 SQVTM, CDR2 ANQGSEA. CDR3: CSAPWGSRETQYF. CDR3 DNA: TGCAGCGCCCCGTGGGGGTCGCGGGAGACCCAGTACTTC.

This clonotype has just a few counts. The chain couples TRBV7-9 to TRBJ2-7, with TRBD1 matching over 11 bases. CDR1 SEHNR and CDR2 FQNEAQ come from the germline V gene (reference sequence). Losses at the gene ends were 3 bases for V and 7 bases for J; bases not matched to a gene: 5. This CDR3 has 14 amino acids. In DNA form, the CDR3 reads TGTGCCAGCAGCTTTGGACAGGGGGCGGGTGAGCAGTACTTC. Translating gives CASSFGQGAGEQYF.

There are a few counts of this clonotype. This chain links TRBV7-8 with TRBJ2-7; TRBD2 aligns across 10 bases. CDR3 length: 20 amino acids. The germline CDR1 and CDR2 sequences are SGHVS and FQNEAQ. V dropped 0 bases and J dropped 6; count of bases not matched to a gene: 20. CDR3 nucleotides: TGTGCCAGCAGCTTAGCGAGTCTAGCGGGAGACCACCGTCCTCTCTTCGAGCAGTACTTC. It codes for CASSLASLAGDHRPLFEQYF.

This clonotype has ten or more counts. V usage is TRBV20-1 and J usage is TRBJ2-3; D unclear. The CDR3 covers 13 residues. The V gene lost 5 bases and the J gene lost 2 bases, with 11 bases spanning the gap. CDR1 and CDR2 from the germline V gene are DFQATT and SNEGSKA (reference sequence). The chain's CDR3 is CSAGRRTTDTQYF. In nucleotides, the CDR3 is TGCAGTGCTGGGCGGCGGACCACAGATACGCAGTATTTT.

The table lists this clonotype with many counts. The rearrangement links TRBV28 to TRBJ2-3; 7 bases agree with TRBD2. V trimming: 8 bases; J trimming: 2 bases; junction bases outside the gene matches: 4. The length of the CDR3 is 13 residues. The germline CDR1 and CDR2 sequences are MDHEN and SYDVKM. The CDR3 coding sequence is TGTGCCAGCTTAGCGGGCACCACAGATACGCAGTATTTT. Translated, it gives CASLAGTTDTQYF. Based on the CDR3 plus reference TRBV28 and TRBJ2-3, the full variable domain is DVKVTQSSRYLVKRTGEKVFLECVQDMDHENMFWYRQDPGLGLRLIYFSYDVKMKEKGDIPEGYSVSREKKERFSLILESASTNQTSMYLCASLAGTTDTQYFGPGTRLTVL.

The chain combines TRBV20-1 with TRBJ2-5, with TRBD1 matching 7 bases. CDR3 length equals 14 residues. V lost 3 bases to trimming and J lost 4 bases; unmatched junction nucleotides: 8. Germline V gene data show CDR1 as DFQATT and CDR2 as SNEGSKA (reference sequence). The CDR3 bases are TGCAGTGCTAGGGACTTTGACAGGGCAGAGACCCAGTACTTC. Protein product: CSARDFDRAETQYF.